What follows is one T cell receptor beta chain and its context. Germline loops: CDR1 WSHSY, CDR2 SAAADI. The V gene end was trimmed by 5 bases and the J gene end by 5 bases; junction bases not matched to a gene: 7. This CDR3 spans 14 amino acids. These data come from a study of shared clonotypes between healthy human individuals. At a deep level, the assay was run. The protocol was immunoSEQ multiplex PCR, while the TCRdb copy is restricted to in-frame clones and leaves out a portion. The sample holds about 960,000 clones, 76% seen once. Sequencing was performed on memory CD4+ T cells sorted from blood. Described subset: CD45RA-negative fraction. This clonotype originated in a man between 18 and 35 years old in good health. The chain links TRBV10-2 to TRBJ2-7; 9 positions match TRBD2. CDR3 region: CASSSGGSENEQYF. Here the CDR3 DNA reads TGCGCCAGCAGTAGCGGGGGGTCCGAAAACGAGCAGTACTTC.